This T cell receptor beta chain was found in a study of shared clonotypes between healthy human individuals. Whole-study findings and limits: Sharing across a handful of donors was seen in roughly 5% of naive CD4 clonotypes. Non-shared clonotypes displayed generation probabilities falling below those of clonotypes present in all four donors.

Some clones are missing from TCRdb's copy, which holds only in-frame ones; the method was immunoSEQ multiplex PCR. The sample consists of 900,000 to 1,200,000 clones, roughly 74% of them appearing once. This CDR3 region has 14 residues. The germline V gene encodes CDR1 PRHDT and CDR2 FYEKMQ (reference sequence). V lost 5 bases and J 0 bases, leaving 5 bases between the germline ends. With respect to this clone: Its antigen remains unknown.

This chain uses TRBV13 with TRBJ2-6; D is unclear. Sequencing was carried out using memory CD4+ T cells from PBMCs. Subset described: CD45RA-negative fraction. The receptor was isolated from a man aged 18-30 years in good health. Some clones in this sample may be carry-over from other donors' samples. CDR3 bases: TGTGCCAGCAGCCGGACCTCTGGGGCCAACGTCCTGACTTTC. Translated: CASSRTSGANVLTF.